These 30 T cell receptor beta chains were all obtained from the same sample, sequenced in a study of blood T cell repertoires in COVID-19. Assay: immunoSEQ multiplex PCR; the TCRdb copy retains only in-frame clones and omits some. The sample lists around 250,000 clones; roughly 84% were seen once. Sequencing was done on a sample of PBMCs or T cells enriched from blood (not recorded which). The origin of the receptors is a woman in her forties or fifties who had been exposed to COVID-19.

The chain combines TRBV23-1 with TRBJ2-2, with a tentative D call TRBD1 (6 bases). TRBV23-1 is reported as an ORF; its role is uncertain. Trimming pared 1 base from V and 1 base from J, leaving 13 bases between. The CDR3 loop spans 17 amino acids. The CDR3 reads CASSQLGGEGNTGELFF. The CDR3 region has the DNA TGCGCCAGCAGTCAATTAGGGGGAGAAGGGAACACCGGGGAGCTGTTTTTT.

The genes are TRBV21-1 and TRBJ2-5; TRBD1, the D gene given by the table, was not confirmed from the DNA. TRBV21-1 is annotated as a pseudogene. This CDR3 has 12 amino acids. This CDR3 reads CASGQGQETQYF. DNA of the CDR3: TGTGCCAGCGGACAGGGGCAAGAGACCCAGTACTTC.

The V and J genes are TRBV15 and TRBJ1-1; D gene unclear. The V gene's germline CDR1 is LNHNV and CDR2 YYDKDF (reference sequence). Trimming shortened V by 1 base and J by 8 bases, and 11 bases separated the two germline ends. The CDR3 length is 13 residues. The chain's CDR3 is CATSRVYSSEAFF. DNA for the CDR3: TGTGCCACCAGCAGAGTTTACAGCTCGGAAGCTTTCTTT.

There are a few counts of this clone. This chain uses TRBV5-4 with TRBJ1-1, with D unclear. V shed 2 bases and J shed 0 bases, with 8 bases lying between them. Germline CDR1 is SGHNT and CDR2 is YYREEE (reference sequence). CDR3 size: 14 residues. The CDR3 sequence is CASSFPQMNTEAFF. The CDR3 coding sequence is TGTGCCAGCAGCTTTCCACAGATGAACACTGAAGCTTTCTTT.

This clone was detected a few times. J is TRBJ2-5 and V is TRBV4-3; maybe TRBD2 (6 bases). The CDR3 has 15 residues. The germline V gene encodes CDR1 LGHNA and CDR2 YSLEER. Trimming took 0 bases from V and 2 from J, leaving 10 bases between them. CDR3 nucleotides: TGCGCCAGCAGCCAAGAAGCCCGGGGGCAAGAGACCCAGTACTTC. This gives the protein CASSQEARGQETQYF.

This clone was counted ten times or more. The gene calls are TRBV20-1 and TRBJ1-1, with 7 bases matching TRBD1. The CDR3 is 11 residues long. Germline-derived CDR1 and CDR2 are DFQATT and SNEGSKA (reference sequence). For the CDR3, the DNA is TGCGGAACAGGGGAGAACACTGAAGCTTTCTTT. The encoded protein is CGTGENTEAFF.

V gene TRBV6-6 combines with J gene TRBJ1-1, with D unresolved. The CDR3 runs to 14 residues. CDR1 MNHNY and CDR2 SVGAGI come from the germline V gene (reference sequence). Between the trimmed V and J ends, which lost 2 bases and 4 bases, there was a span of 11 bases. The DNA for the CDR3 is TGTGCCAGCAGTTACAGAGGCCTCGGCACTGAAGCTTTCTTT. Its translation is CASSYRGLGTEAFF.

The chain carries TRBV12-3 or TRBV12-4 and TRBJ1-1; no clear D gene. The V gene lost 3 bases and the J gene lost 11 bases, with 16 bases spanning the gap. CDR3 length: 13 residues. The CDR3 loop reads CASSFSPTSQAFF. The CDR3 DNA sequence: TGTGCCAGCAGTTTTAGCCCTACCTCGCAGGCTTTCTTT.

The chain links TRBV9 to TRBJ1-2; no definite D call. The V gene's germline CDR1 is SGDLS and CDR2 YYNGEE. CDR3 size: 14 residues. The ends were cut back, 0 bases at V and 8 bases at J, with 14 bases in the middle. The CDR3 sequence: CASSVDSPGSGYTF. The CDR3 DNA is TGTGCCAGCAGCGTAGATTCTCCGGGGAGCGGCTACACCTTC.

The chain links TRBV14 to TRBJ2-2, with D perhaps matching TRBD1 (6 bases). This CDR3 is built from 14 residues. Deletions cut 2 bases from V and 3 bases from J, with 7 bases between. Per the germline V gene, CDR1 is SGHDN and CDR2 is FVKESK. The CDR3 region has the DNA TGTGCCAGCAGCCAATACAGGGACACCGGGGAGCTGTTTTTT. Translation gives CASSQYRDTGELFF.

In its sample, this clone was seen a few times. This chain uses TRBV5-1 with TRBJ1-1; D perhaps matches TRBD1 (6 bases). In germline, CDR1 is SGHRS, CDR2 YFSETQ. V was cut by 2 bases and J by 3 bases, with 14 bases left in between. The length of the CDR3 is 15 residues. DNA for the CDR3: TGCGCCAGCAGCTTTCGACGGGGGGGCGACACTGAAGCTTTCTTT. It translates to CASSFRRGGDTEAFF. Filled out from reference TRBV5-1 and TRBJ1-1, the complete variable domain reads KAGVTQTPRYLIKTRGQQVTLSCSPISGHRSVSWYQQTPGQGLQFLFEYFSETQRNKGNFPGRFSGRQFSNSRSEMNVSTLELGDSALYLCASSFRRGGDTEAFFGQGTRLTVV.

This clone was picked up one time. The chain is built from TRBV10-2 and TRBJ2-7; 11 nucleotides match TRBD1. This CDR3 has 14 amino acids. Losses at the gene ends were 6 bases for V and 6 bases for J; bases not matched to a gene: 7. Germline V gives CDR1 WSHSY, CDR2 SAAADI. Here the CDR3 DNA reads TGCGCCAGCAGCGCCCTAGGGACAGGGGGCGAGCAGTACTTC. Its protein product is CASSALGTGGEQYF.

The chain links TRBV28 to TRBJ1-4, with a possible D match to TRBD1 (5 bases). The V end was cut by 5 bases, the J end by 2 bases, with 6 bases between. Germline V gives CDR1 MDHEN, CDR2 SYDVKM. The CDR3 consists of 13 residues. As DNA, the CDR3 is TGTGCCAGCAGTGGGGCGACTAATGAAAAACTGTTTTTT. Its protein is CASSGATNEKLFF.

The genes are TRBV18 and TRBJ2-1; TRBD2 agrees at 12 bases. J was trimmed by 5 bases and V by 3 bases; bases with no gene match: 2. The CDR3 extends over 15 amino acids. Germline CDR1 KGHSH, CDR2 LQKENI. CDR3 sequence: CASSPSSGGDNEQFF. Written as DNA, the CDR3 is TGTGCCAGCTCACCCTCTAGCGGGGGGGACAATGAGCAGTTCTTC.

The gene calls are TRBV7-8 and TRBJ1-2; D is perhaps TRBD1 (6 bases). The CDR3 consists of 13 residues. Germline lookup yields CDR1 SGHVS and CDR2 FQNEAQ. V lost 8 bases and J lost 7, with 17 bases in between. CDR3: CASSEQGDGGYTF. CDR3 DNA sequence: TGTGCCAGCTCAGAACAGGGTGACGGTGGCTACACCTTC.

This chain links TRBV27 with TRBJ2-3, with 10 bases fitting TRBD2. The V and J ends lost 4 bases and 0 bases, in that order; junction bases with no gene match: 7. Germline V gene lookup returns CDR1 MNHEY and CDR2 SMNVEV (reference sequence). This CDR3 comprises 17 residues. The chain's CDR3 is CASSSSGGALSTDTQYF. CDR3 in DNA: TGTGCCAGCAGTTCAAGCGGGGGGGCCTTAAGCACAGATACGCAGTATTTT.

This clone was found a few times. The chain joins TRBV19 to TRBJ2-5, with D possibly being TRBD2 (6 bases). The length of the CDR3 is 15 residues. Trimming cost V 3 bases and J 2 bases, with 13 bases left between them. The germline V gene encodes CDR1 LNHDA and CDR2 SQIVND (reference sequence). Here the CDR3 DNA reads TGTGCCAGTAGTATGGGCGGGACTCTTCAAGAGACCCAGTACTTC. Residues: CASSMGGTLQETQYF.

The chain uses TRBV5-1 and TRBJ1-3, with D uncertain. The CDR3 covers 15 residues. Germline CDR1 SGHRS, CDR2 YFSETQ. The V end was cut by 3 bases, the J end by 0 bases, with 10 bases between. CDR3: CASSSVGSSGNTIYF. DNA for the CDR3: TGCGCCAGCAGCTCCGTTGGGAGCTCTGGAAACACCATATATTTT. Complete variable domain (other parts from reference TRBV5-1 and TRBJ1-3): KAGVTQTPRYLIKTRGQQVTLSCSPISGHRSVSWYQQTPGQGLQFLFEYFSETQRNKGNFPGRFSGRQFSNSRSEMNVSTLELGDSALYLCASSSVGSSGNTIYFGEGSWLTVV.

The chain uses TRBV2 and TRBJ1-3; no firm D call. CDR3 length: 13 amino acids. CDR1 is SNHLY, CDR2 FYNNEI, per germline. V lost 0 bases and J lost 10, with 10 bases in between. CDR3 DNA sequence: TGTGCCAGCAGTGAAGCGCGGGAGGGAACCATATATTTT. Residues: CASSEAREGTIYF.

This clone was seen only a few times. The chain employs TRBV6-2 or TRBV6-3 and TRBJ2-7, with a tentative D call TRBD1 (6 bases). Germline CDR1 MNHEY, CDR2 SVGEGT. V was clipped by 4 bases and J by 4 bases, with 17 bases between them. This CDR3 comprises 15 residues. The CDR3 coding sequence is TGTGCCAGCAGTTCCCCTCCTCATCAGGGGTACGAGCAGTACTTC. Encoded protein: CASSSPPHQGYEQYF.

The chain joins TRBV7-9 to TRBJ1-2; a possible D gene is TRBD1 (5 bases). This CDR3 has 14 residues. Germline CDR1 and CDR2: SEHNR and FQNEAQ (reference sequence). Trimming removed 1 base from V and 7 bases from J, with 13 bases in between. Here the CDR3 reads CASSLGGGSGGYTF. DNA of the CDR3: TGTGCCAGCAGCTTAGGCGGGGGTTCCGGTGGCTACACCTTC.

This clone appeared a single time. V and J are TRBV2 and TRBJ1-3; 10 bases are shared with TRBD1. This CDR3 comprises 15 residues. Germline CDR1 SNHLY, CDR2 FYNNEI. Unmatched junction bases numbered 6, after V lost 6 bases and J lost 4 bases. The CDR3 loop reads CASRIGTGEGNTIYF. CDR3 nucleotides: TGTGCCAGCAGGATCGGGACAGGGGAAGGAAACACCATATATTTT.

This chain connects TRBV5-6 to TRBJ1-2; no reliable D call. Trimming stripped 3 bases from V and 6 bases from J, with 15 bases between. Germline V CDR1 and CDR2: SGHDT, YYEEEE. The CDR3 length is 14 residues. CDR3 nucleotides: TGTGCCAGCAGCTCGGCGGGCGGTCTCAATGGCTACACCTTC. Translation gives CASSSAGGLNGYTF.

The chain couples TRBV5-5 to TRBJ1-3; TRBD1 aligns across 7 bases. V lost 1 base and J lost 1; bases outside the gene matches: 2. CDR3 size: 15 residues. Per the germline V gene, CDR1 is SGHKS and CDR2 is YYEKEE (reference sequence). CDR3: CASSLWDSSGNTIYF. The CDR3 coding sequence is TGTGCCAGCAGCTTGTGGGACAGTTCTGGAAACACCATATATTTT.

The CDR3 reads CASSLVAGKSDTQYF. CDR3 coding DNA: TGCGCCAGCAGCTTGGTGGCGGGGAAGTCAGATACGCAGTATTTT. The chain combines TRBV5-1 with TRBJ2-3; possible D gene TRBD2, 6 bases. CDR3 length equals 15 residues. V shed 0 bases and J shed 4 bases, with 12 bases lying between them. From germline, CDR1 is SGHRS and CDR2 YFSETQ.

The rearrangement joins TRBV27 to TRBJ2-3, with a tentative D call TRBD2 (6 bases). Germline V gives CDR1 MNHEY, CDR2 SMNVEV (reference sequence). The CDR3 covers 16 residues. The V end was cut by 5 bases, the J end by 0 bases, with 15 bases between. The CDR3 DNA sequence: TGTGCCAGCAGTCCGAGAGCGGGTCTTAGCACAGATACGCAGTATTTT. It yields the protein CASSPRAGLSTDTQYF.

This chain uses TRBV28 with TRBJ1-2; TRBD1 matches at 12 bases. CDR3 length equals 15 residues. The V gene end was trimmed by 5 bases and the J gene end by 5 bases; junction bases not matched to a gene: 6. Germline CDR1 reads MDHEN; CDR2 reads SYDVKM. The chain's CDR3 is CASSTGQGARYGYTF. In nucleotides, the CDR3 is TGTGCCAGCAGTACGGGACAGGGGGCAAGGTATGGCTACACCTTC.

This chain links TRBV28 with TRBJ1-1; weak D call: TRBD1 (6 bases). The CDR3 is made up of 16 amino acids. Germline V CDR1 and CDR2: MDHEN, SYDVKM. Trimming shortened V by 1 base and J by 0 bases, and 12 bases separated the two germline ends. DNA of the CDR3: TGTGCCAGCAGTTTATTGGACAGTCTAATGAACACTGAAGCTTTCTTT. It yields the protein CASSLLDSLMNTEAFF.

The chain joins TRBV6-2 or TRBV6-3 to TRBJ1-1; D is unresolved. Trimming pared 5 bases from V and 2 bases from J, leaving 9 bases between. This CDR3 comprises 13 residues. The germline V gene encodes CDR1 MNHEY and CDR2 SVGEGT. The CDR3 here is CASSEFFNTEAFF. CDR3 in DNA: TGTGCCAGCAGTGAGTTCTTTAACACTGAAGCTTTCTTT.

The gene calls are TRBV19 and TRBJ2-2; TRBD1 matches at 7 bases. This CDR3 is built from 15 residues. Germline CDR1 LNHDA, CDR2 SQIVND (reference sequence). J gave up 1 base and V 5 bases, and 4 bases lay outside the gene matches. The CDR3 loop is CASSPRTGNTGELFF. The DNA of the CDR3 is TGTGCCAGTAGTCCCCGGACAGGGAACACCGGGGAGCTGTTTTTT. The full variable domain, its missing parts supplied by reference TRBV19 and TRBJ2-2, is DGGITQSPKYLFRKEGQNVTLSCEQNLNHDAMYWYRQDPGQGLRLIYYSQIVNDFQKGDIAEGYSVSREKKESFPLTVTSAQKNPTAFYLCASSPRTGNTGELFFGEGSRLTVL.